A selection of T cell receptor beta chains follows, all from one sample in a study of PD-L1 blockade in urothelial cancer. The data were produced by immunoSEQ multiplex PCR, yet TCRdb's version contains in-frame clones alone and is incomplete. This table holds 85,000 to 90,000 clones, 89% found once. Sequenced material: PBMCs, taken around atezolizumab (anti-PD-L1) treatment. The receptors here all came from a woman older than 75 with urothelial cancer. Both conserved end residues are part of each CDR3. A D gene is named only where the DNA matches it firmly. A clone size is listed for some rows: how often the clone was seen (once, few, many), or a class if it is expanded.

j_gene,v_gene,d_gene,abundance,CDR3aa,CDR3nt
TRBJ2-6,TRBV9,TRBD1,NA,CASSAAGQGKSSGANVLTF,TGTGCCAGCAGCGCAGCCGGACAGGGGAAAAGCTCTGGGGCCAACGTCCTGACTTTC
TRBJ2-7,TRBV6-1,TRBD1,NA,CASSEGSGQVNEQYF,TGTGCCAGCAGTGAAGGTAGTGGACAGGTGAACGAGCAGTACTTC
TRBJ2-2,TRBV4-2,TRBD2,NA,CASSQEASGRVGGELFF,TGTGCCAGCAGCCAAGAGGCCAGCGGGAGGGTCGGCGGGGAGCTGTTTTTT
TRBJ1-4,TRBV18,NA,NA,CASSPRRGEKLFF,TGTGCCAGCTCACCCCGGAGAGGGGAAAAACTGTTTTTT
TRBJ1-4,TRBV15,TRBD1,NA,CATTRGQGNEKLFF,TGTGCCACCACTCGGGGACAGGGGAATGAAAAACTGTTTTTT
TRBJ2-1,TRBV11-3,NA,NA,CASSLSPTHYEQFF,TGTGCCAGCAGCTTATCCCCGACTCATTATGAGCAGTTCTTC
TRBJ2-1,TRBV5-1,NA,NA,CASSPPIGGHEQFF,TGCGCCAGCAGCCCCCCGATCGGGGGACATGAGCAGTTCTTC
TRBJ2-7,TRBV5-6,TRBD2,NA,CASSLGASGTYEQYF,TGTGCCAGCAGCTTGGGCGCTAGCGGAACCTACGAGCAGTACTTC
TRBJ2-1,TRBV5-1,TRBD2,NA,CASSLDAGAYNEQFF,TGCGCCAGCAGCTTGGATGCGGGGGCCTACAATGAGCAGTTCTTC
TRBJ2-5,TRBV5-6,NA,NA,CASSLDHLLLETQYF,TGTGCCAGCAGCTTGGACCACCTATTACTAGAGACCCAGTACTTC
TRBJ2-7,TRBV19,TRBD1,NA,CASRRTGGSYEQYF,TGTGCCAGTAGACGGACAGGAGGCTCCTACGAGCAGTACTTC
TRBJ2-3,TRBV7-9,TRBD2,NA,CARGTSGNTDTQYF,TGTGCCAGAGGGACTAGCGGGAACACAGATACGCAGTATTTT
TRBJ2-5,TRBV2,NA,NA,CASSVQGRHQETQYF,TGTGCCAGCAGTGTCCAGGGGCGTCACCAAGAGACCCAGTACTTC
TRBJ2-1,TRBV5-1,NA,few,CASTPPGPGYNEQFF,TGCGCCAGCACCCCCCCCGGGCCGGGGTACAATGAGCAGTTCTTC
TRBJ2-2,TRBV2,NA,NA,CASSGGGGQTGELFF,TGTGCCAGCAGTGGAGGCGGAGGGCAAACCGGGGAGCTGTTTTTT
TRBJ2-7,TRBV28,NA,few,CASSPGTPSSYEQYF,TGTGCCAGCAGTCCCGGGACTCCCAGCTCCTACGAGCAGTACTTC
TRBJ1-1,TRBV5-1,NA,NA,CASSFGSALDGAFF,TGCGCCAGCAGCTTTGGTAGCGCCCTAGATGGAGCTTTCTTT
TRBJ1-2,TRBV28,NA,NA,CASSTGYGYTF,TGTGCCAGCAGTACAGGGTACGGCTACACCTTC
TRBJ2-1,TRBV5-1,NA,NA,CASSLGGMSSYNEQFF,TGCGCCAGCAGCTTGGGCGGGATGAGCTCCTACAATGAGCAGTTCTTC
TRBJ1-1,TRBV10-3,NA,NA,CAISESRRNTEAFF,TGTGCCATCAGTGAGTCGCGCCGGAACACTGAAGCTTTCTTT
TRBJ1-5,TRBV27,TRBD1,once,CASREGTVSNQPQHF,TGTGCCAGCAGGGAAGGGACAGTCAGCAATCAGCCCCAGCATTTT
TRBJ1-4,TRBV9,NA,NA,CASSPLQGTNEKLFF,TGTGCCAGCAGCCCCCTACAGGGCACTAATGAAAAACTGTTTTTT
TRBJ2-7,TRBV5-1,NA,few,CASSTGSYSYEQYF,TGCGCCAGCAGTACCGGGTCTTACTCCTACGAGCAGTACTTC
TRBJ1-2,TRBV18,NA,NA,CASSPRTEYGYTF,TGTGCCAGCTCACCAAGGACTGAATATGGCTACACCTTC
TRBJ2-7,TRBV5-4,NA,NA,CASSLWRGPYEQYF,TGTGCCAGCAGTCTGTGGCGGGGTCCCTACGAGCAGTACTTC
TRBJ2-1,TRBV21-1,NA,few,CASSIGPGLESVDEQFF,TGTGCCAGCAGCATCGGACCGGGACTAGAGAGTGTCGATGAGCAGTTCTTC